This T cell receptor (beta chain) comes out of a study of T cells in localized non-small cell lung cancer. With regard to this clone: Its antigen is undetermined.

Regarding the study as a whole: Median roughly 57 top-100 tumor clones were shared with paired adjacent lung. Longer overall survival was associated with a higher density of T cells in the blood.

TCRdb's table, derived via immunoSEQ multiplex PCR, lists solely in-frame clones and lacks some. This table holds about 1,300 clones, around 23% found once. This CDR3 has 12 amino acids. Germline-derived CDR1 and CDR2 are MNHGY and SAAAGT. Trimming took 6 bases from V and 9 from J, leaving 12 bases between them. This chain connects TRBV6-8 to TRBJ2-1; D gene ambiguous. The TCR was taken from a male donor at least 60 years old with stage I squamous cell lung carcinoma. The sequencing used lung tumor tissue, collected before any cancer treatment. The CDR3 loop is CASSFSLGEQFF. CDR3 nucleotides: TGTGCCAGCAGCTTCTCCCTGGGTGAGCAGTTCTTC.